Each of the 23 T cell receptor beta chains below was sequenced from the same sample in a study of Ad26.COV2.S vaccination and SARS-CoV-2 variants. Clones were sequenced by immunoSEQ multiplex PCR, and TCRdb holds only the in-frame ones, with some missing. Among 350,000 to 400,000 clones listed, about 88% were seen once. Treatment indicated: over 15 received Ad26.COV2.S at low or high dose, single or two shots; five or six received placebo; per-sample allocation not given. Collection of samples fell on day 63 after the first vaccine or placebo injection. The source was peripheral blood, collected in a trial of Ad26.COV2.S vaccine versus placebo. These receptors were obtained from a person between 18 and 59 years old who received the Ad26.COV2.S COVID-19 vaccine or a placebo.

The rearrangement links TRBV2 to TRBJ2-1, with D perhaps matching TRBD2 (5 bases). The CDR3 contains 15 residues. Germline-derived CDR1 and CDR2 are SNHLY and FYNNEI. Trimming stripped 6 bases from V and 6 bases from J, with 18 bases between. CDR3 DNA sequence: TGTGCCAGCAGCGGAGACTACCTCCTACTCAATGAGCAGTTCTTC. Amino acid sequence: CASSGDYLLLNEQFF.

The V call is TRBV10-3, the J call TRBJ2-7, with 9 bases lining up with TRBD1. The length of the CDR3 is 14 residues. V lost 10 bases and J lost 4; bases outside the gene matches: 11. Per the germline V gene, CDR1 is ENHRY and CDR2 is SYGVKD. This CDR3 is CATQKGQGVYEQYF. CDR3 DNA sequence: TGTGCCACACAGAAGGGACAGGGAGTTTACGAGCAGTACTTC.

The chain carries TRBV5-5 and TRBJ2-7; TRBD2 aligns across 10 bases. The CDR3 contains 15 residues. CDR1 and CDR2 (germline): SGHKS, YYEKEE (reference sequence). Trimming at V came to 0 bases and at J to 5 bases, leaving 5 bases not matched to a gene. This CDR3 is CASSLGGTSVHEQYF. Written as DNA, the CDR3 is TGTGCCAGCAGCTTGGGGGGGACTAGCGTCCACGAGCAGTACTTC. Using reference TRBV5-5 and TRBJ2-7 for the parts outside the CDR3, the full variable domain is DAGVTQSPTHLIKTRGQQVTLRCSPISGHKSVSWYQQVLGQGPQFIFQYYEKEERGRGNFPDRFSARQFPNYSSELNVNALLLGDSALYLCASSLGGTSVHEQYFGPGTRLTVT.

The chain uses TRBV7-6 and TRBJ2-1; D not resolved. V lost 3 bases to trimming and J lost 5 bases, with 11 bases between them. From germline, CDR1 is SGHVS and CDR2 FNYEAQ. This CDR3 comprises 14 residues. The CDR3 DNA reads as TGTGCCAGCAGCTTCATGTGGAAGAACAATGAGCAGTTCTTC. As protein: CASSFMWKNNEQFF.

A few counts support this clone. The chain recombines TRBV4-1 with TRBJ1-6; D call uncertain. Germline V gene lookup returns CDR1 MGHRA and CDR2 YSYEKL. The CDR3 extends over 13 amino acids. The germline V and J ends were trimmed by 1 base and 13 bases, with 11 bases remaining between them. CDR3 nucleotide sequence: TGCGCCAGCAGCCAAGGGACCTTTTGGCCCCTCCACTTT. As protein: CASSQGTFWPLHF.

V and J are TRBV6-1 and TRBJ2-7, with 9 bases identical to TRBD2. This CDR3 has 17 residues. With V trimmed by 2 bases and J by 3 bases, 11 bases remained unmatched. Looked up from germline, CDR1 is MNHNS and CDR2 is SASEGT. DNA for the CDR3: TGTGCCAGCAGTGAACTTAGCTTTGCGGGGGGGAACTACGAGCAGTACTTC. Translation gives CASSELSFAGGNYEQYF.

J is TRBJ2-5 and V is TRBV27, with D perhaps matching TRBD1 (6 bases). The CDR3 has 13 amino acids. V was trimmed by 3 bases and J by 5 bases, leaving 10 bases between them. The germline CDR1 and CDR2 sequences are MNHEY and SMNVEV (reference sequence). For the CDR3, the DNA is TGTGCCAGCAGTTTTCAGGGGTCCGAGACCCAGTACTTC. This translates into CASSFQGSETQYF.

This CDR3 reads CASSMAVGHPYEQYF. CDR3 bases: TGTGCCAGTAGTATGGCGGTGGGACACCCCTACGAGCAGTACTTC. V and J are TRBV19 and TRBJ2-7; maybe TRBD1 (6 bases). The V gene's germline CDR1 is LNHDA and CDR2 SQIVND (reference sequence). Trimming shortened V by 3 bases and J by 2 bases, and 14 bases separated the two germline ends. The CDR3 extends over 15 amino acids. Variable domain in full (rest from reference TRBV19 and TRBJ2-7): DGGITQSPKYLFRKEGQNVTLSCEQNLNHDAMYWYRQDPGQGLRLIYYSQIVNDFQKGDIAEGYSVSREKKESFPLTVTSAQKNPTAFYLCASSMAVGHPYEQYFGPGTRLTVT.

The chain carries TRBV3-1 (or the pseudogene TRBV3-2) and TRBJ2-5, with a weak D call TRBD2 (6 bases). V was trimmed by 0 bases and J by 10 bases, leaving 15 bases between them. Germline-derived CDR1 and CDR2 are LGHDT and YNNKEL (reference sequence). The length of the CDR3 is 14 residues. The CDR3 protein is CASSQDSAGRDQYF. Written as DNA, the CDR3 is TGTGCCAGCAGCCAAGACTCTGCCGGGCGGGACCAGTACTTC.

The CDR3 sequence is CASSWGSGRTNSPLHF. Here the CDR3 DNA reads TGTGCCAGCAGCTGGGGCTCGGGACGGACCAATTCACCCCTCCACTTT. This sequence joins TRBV11-1 and TRBJ1-6, with a possible D match to TRBD1 (5 bases). Trimming stripped 4 bases from V and 7 bases from J, with 17 bases between. Germline V gene lookup returns CDR1 SGHAT and CDR2 FQDESV (reference sequence). The CDR3 is 16 residues long.

To note about this clone: At the DNA level, this CDR3 is encoded by other sequences in the same sample as well. J is TRBJ2-3 and V is TRBV12-3 or TRBV12-4; D is unresolved. Trimming removed 1 base at V and 4 bases at J, with 3 bases between. This CDR3 has 12 amino acids. CDR3 sequence: CASSLGADTQYF. In DNA, the CDR3 is TGTGCCAGCAGTTTAGGGGCAGATACGCAGTATTTT.

This clone showed up just a few times. The chain recombines TRBV30 with TRBJ1-6; D gene unclear. The V gene lost 4 bases and the J gene lost 8 bases, with 6 bases spanning the gap. This CDR3 has 11 residues. Germline loops: CDR1 GTSNPN, CDR2 SVGIG (reference sequence). CDR3 DNA sequence: TGTGCCTGGATGGTAGATTCACCCCTCCACTTT. Translating it yields CAWMVDSPLHF.

The count of this clone is one. The chain links TRBV4-1 to TRBJ1-6; 8 bases fit TRBD1. The CDR3 loop spans 17 amino acids. CDR1 and CDR2 from the germline V gene are MGHRA and YSYEKL. Losses at the gene ends were 3 bases for V and 3 bases for J; bases not matched to a gene: 7. The CDR3 reads CASSQAGTGLYNSPLHF. CDR3 DNA sequence: TGCGCCAGCAGCCAGGCCGGGACAGGACTCTATAATTCACCCCTCCACTTT.

The rearrangement joins TRBV18 to TRBJ2-4, with D possibly matching TRBD2 (5 bases). The CDR3 runs 21 residues. Germline CDR1 KGHSH, CDR2 LQKENI. V lost 2 bases, J lost 0 bases, and 26 bases lay in between. In DNA, the CDR3 is TGTGCCAGCTCACCAGAGATAGTTGCTAGCCCTCTTTACTTAGCCAAAAACATTCAGTACTTC. It specifies CASSPEIVASPLYLAKNIQYF.

The rearrangement links TRBV24-1 to TRBJ1-1, with a possible D match to TRBD1 (6 bases). The germline gives CDR1 KGHDR, CDR2 SFDVKD. V lost 3 bases and J 0 bases, leaving 13 bases between the germline ends. This CDR3 region has 16 residues. The CDR3 nucleotides are TGTGCCACCAGTGATAGGGCAGGGGCCATGAACACTGAAGCTTTCTTT. This translates into CATSDRAGAMNTEAFF.

This rearrangement joins TRBV19 to TRBJ1-5; 7 bases are shared with TRBD1. V shed 6 bases, J shed 7 bases, and the junction held 12 bases outside the gene matches. Germline V CDR1 and CDR2: LNHDA, SQIVND (reference sequence). This CDR3 is 15 amino acids long. The CDR3 DNA sequence: TGTGCCAGTAGCCTAGACAGGGATGCAGGGCAGCCCCAGCATTTT. Protein sequence: CASSLDRDAGQPQHF. The full variable domain, rest sourced from reference TRBV19 and TRBJ1-5, is DGGITQSPKYLFRKEGQNVTLSCEQNLNHDAMYWYRQDPGQGLRLIYYSQIVNDFQKGDIAEGYSVSREKKESFPLTVTSAQKNPTAFYLCASSLDRDAGQPQHFGDGTRLSIL.

The V gene is TRBV27, the J gene TRBJ1-1; D not certain. The ends were cut back, 0 bases at V and 0 bases at J, with 8 bases in the middle. This CDR3 is built from 15 residues. Germline CDR1 MNHEY, CDR2 SMNVEV (reference sequence). The CDR3 reads CASSLSPQMNTEAFF. CDR3 bases: TGTGCCAGCAGTTTATCACCACAAATGAACACTGAAGCTTTCTTT.

The chain links TRBV12-5 to TRBJ1-1; 11 nucleotides line up with TRBD1. The CDR3 consists of 16 residues. V was clipped by 3 bases and J by 2 bases; unmatched bases: 5. Germline V CDR1 and CDR2: LGHNT, FRNRAP. CDR3 region: CASGFWGTGGNTEAFF. CDR3 nucleotides: TGTGCTAGTGGTTTCTGGGGGACAGGGGGTAACACTGAAGCTTTCTTT.

The chain combines TRBV6-5 with TRBJ1-5; 8 bases match TRBD1. CDR1 is MNHEY and CDR2 is SVGAGI in the germline V gene. Unmatched junction bases numbered 8, after V lost 6 bases and J lost 7 bases. CDR3 length: 14 amino acids. The CDR3 sequence is CASRLDRGGQPQHF. In nucleotides, the CDR3 is TGTGCCAGCAGACTCGACAGGGGTGGGCAGCCCCAGCATTTT.

The J gene is TRBJ1-5, the V gene TRBV9; D is undetermined. Trimming left V 0 bases short and J 3 bases short, with 4 bases between. From germline, CDR1 is SGDLS and CDR2 YYNGEE. This CDR3 spans 13 amino acids. The CDR3 nucleotides read TGTGCCAGCAGCGTAGATCTCAATCAGCCCCAGCATTTT. This sequence encodes CASSVDLNQPQHF.

The chain uses TRBV30 and TRBJ2-2; a weak D match, TRBD1 (6 bases). This CDR3 is 14 amino acids long. The germline CDR1 and CDR2 sequences are GTSNPN and SVGIG (reference sequence). The V and J ends lost 4 bases and 0 bases respectively, with 9 bases between them. Written as DNA, the CDR3 is TGTGCCTGGATGACAGGACCGAACACCGGGGAGCTGTTTTTT. Residues: CAWMTGPNTGELFF.

The chain couples TRBV6-6 to TRBJ2-7; TRBD1 is a possible D gene (5 bases). The CDR3 is 12 amino acids. CDR1 and CDR2 (germline): MNHNY, SVGAGI (reference sequence). V lost 8 bases to trimming and J lost 3 bases, with 11 bases between them. The CDR3 DNA reads as TGTGCCAGCGGAACAGGTAACTACGAGCAGTACTTC. This translates into CASGTGNYEQYF.

The chain has TRBV7-8 and TRBJ1-2; 8 bases fit TRBD1. V shed 0 bases and J 7 bases; nucleotides not matched to a gene: 7. Germline assignment: CDR1 SGHVS and CDR2 FQNEAQ. The CDR3 has 15 amino acids. The CDR3 coding sequence is TGTGCCAGCAGCTTAGCTGGGGGGGGACAGGCTGGCTACACCTTC. As protein: CASSLAGGGQAGYTF.